In its sample, the clone carrying this T cell receptor (beta chain) is medium-sized (0.01 to 0.1%). Via MiXCR, TCRdb re-called the reads, giving one row per CDR3 protein. Found here are 8,300 or so distinct CDR3 sequences, approximately 17% of them singletons; the top ten hold roughly 4.4%. The data derive from a study of liver allograft versus peripheral blood T cells. As for the study in general: Recipients' peripheral blood served as the comparator for T cell receptor repertoires in transplanted livers.

Germline V CDR1 and CDR2: LNHDA, SQIVND (reference sequence). Trimming stripped 10 bases from V and 0 bases from J, with 16 bases between. The CDR3 has 15 amino acids. The TCR comes from a human patient who had a liver transplant. Some T cells may be provided by the graft donor. The chain is built from TRBV19 and TRBJ2-1, with D uncertain. CDR3 residues: CATKRHFSSYNEQFF. CDR3 DNA sequence: TGTGCCACCAAGAGACATTTCAGCTCCTACAATGAGCAGTTCTTC.